This TCR beta chain derives from a study of blood T cell repertoires in COVID-19. Study-level background: COVID-19 samples from acute and convalescent phases originated in the United States, Italy and Spain.

Germline CDR1 reads SGHDT; CDR2 reads YYEEEE. V lost 1 base and J lost 2; bases outside the gene matches: 6. The CDR3 loop spans 16 amino acids. As processed by the authors: Reference gene primer amplification in the assay estimated nucleated cell counts. TCRdb's table, derived via immunoSEQ multiplex PCR, lists solely in-frame clones and lacks some. That table gives V, J and clone size, and the DNA gave D and trimming. The sample includes some 320,000 clones, about 89% of them seen just once. The rearrangement uses TRBV5-6 and TRBJ2-7; 10 positions agree with TRBD2. Sequenced material: peripheral blood. The receptor was isolated from a woman aged 45-59 years who had recovered from COVID-19. The CDR3 protein is CASSLTSGAGAYEQYF. The DNA of the CDR3 is TGTGCCAGCAGCTTGACTAGCGGGGCTGGGGCCTACGAGCAGTACTTC.